The 16 T cell receptor beta chains below were found in one sample sequenced in a study of beta chain features in type 1 diabetes. Sequencing targeted expressed TCRB transcripts, as all isolated RNA had been reverse transcribed. Method: immunoSEQ multiplex PCR; TCRdb's copy keeps in-frame clones and lacks some. The sample has about 170,000 clones; approximately 8.4% are singletons. Antigens for these TCRs are unknown. Study-level points and caveats: In all four CD4+ subsets, TCRB CDR3 length was significantly, moderately reduced in type 1 diabetes.

Sample: central memory CD4+ T cells from blood. Receptor source: a man between 18 and 35 years old with type 1 diabetes.

This clone showed up just a few times. The chain recombines TRBV28 with TRBJ2-1; 8 bases line up with TRBD1. This CDR3 has 15 amino acids. V dropped 5 bases and J dropped 10; count of bases not matched to a gene: 13. Germline V gives CDR1 MDHEN, CDR2 SYDVKM. DNA for the CDR3: TGTGCCAGCAGTGCCCCTCGACAGGGGATCAGGGAGCAGTTCTTC. Protein product: CASSAPRQGIREQFF.

The chain couples TRBV5-4 to TRBJ2-2, with a tentative D call TRBD1 (6 bases). CDR3 length equals 16 residues. The V end lost 0 bases, the J end lost 6 bases, and 15 bases lay between the germline ends. Germline CDR1 and CDR2: SGHNT and YYREEE (reference sequence). Here the CDR3 DNA reads TGTGCCAGCAGCTTGGGGGGGCAGGGTAACGCCGGGGAGCTGTTTTTT. Amino acid sequence: CASSLGGQGNAGELFF.

The J gene is TRBJ2-7, the V gene TRBV6-1, with D possibly matching TRBD2 (6 bases). Germline lookup yields CDR1 MNHNS and CDR2 SASEGT. This CDR3 is built from 13 residues. The V gene lost 1 base and the J gene lost 6 bases, with 10 bases spanning the gap. CDR3 protein: CASSEVGGLEQYF. CDR3 in DNA: TGTGCCAGCAGTGAAGTAGGAGGGCTCGAGCAGTACTTC.

This clone was counted a few times. The chain links TRBV7-2 to TRBJ2-2; D perhaps matches TRBD2 (6 bases). Germline assignment: CDR1 SGHTA and CDR2 FQGNSA. CDR3 length equals 15 residues. V lost 4 bases, J lost 3 bases, and 12 bases lay in between. CDR3 protein: CASSSRGLDTGELFF. CDR3 coding DNA: TGTGCCAGCAGCTCACGGGGGTTAGACACCGGGGAGCTGTTTTTT.

There are a few counts of this clone. The chain employs TRBV7-2 and TRBJ1-1; tentatively, D is TRBD1 (5 bases). V was cut by 6 bases and J by 1 base, with 12 bases left in between. The CDR3 loop spans 14 amino acids. Per germline, CDR1 SGHTA and CDR2 FQGNSA. In DNA, the CDR3 is TGTGCCAGCAGGGAGGGGTACAGGAACACTGAAGCTTTCTTT. It is translated as CASREGYRNTEAFF. The variable domain in full, completed from reference TRBV7-2 and TRBJ1-1, reads GAGVSQSPSNKVTEKGKDVELRCDPISGHTALYWYRQSLGQGLEFLIYFQGNSAPDKSGLPSDRFSAERTGGSVSTLTIQRTQQEDSAVYLCASREGYRNTEAFFGQGTRLTVV.

This clone was observed a handful of times. V usage is TRBV2 and J usage is TRBJ1-6; TRBD1 agrees at 7 bases. In germline, CDR1 is SNHLY, CDR2 FYNNEI. Trimming cost V 8 bases and J 10 bases; bases outside gene matches: 5. This CDR3 has 12 amino acids. The CDR3 here is CASGTESSPLHF. Here the CDR3 DNA reads TGTGCCAGCGGGACAGAGTCCTCACCCCTCCACTTT.

This clone occurred a few times. The chain links TRBV30 to TRBJ1-4, with a possible D match to TRBD1 (6 bases). This CDR3 is built from 12 residues. The germline V gene has CDR1 GTSNPN and CDR2 SVGIG (reference sequence). With 5 bases removed from V and 10 bases from J, the gap between germline ends came to 14 bases. The CDR3 bases are TGTGCCTGGGGGCAGGGGACCCGAAAACTGTTTTTT. Translated: CAWGQGTRKLFF.

This clone was detected a few times. The rearrangement joins TRBV21-1 to TRBJ2-7; no DNA check was done on the table's D call, TRBD2. TRBV21-1 is reported as a pseudogene. The CDR3 is made up of 12 amino acids. The CDR3 spells CASSRTSDEQYF. The CDR3 bases are TGTGCCAGCAGCCGCACTAGCGACGAGCAGTACTTC.

The CDR3 sequence: CASRATGGSPEQYF. CDR3 bases: TGTGCCAGCAGGGCGACGGGGGGATCTCCCGAGCAGTACTTC. The chain has TRBV25-1 and TRBJ2-7; 7 bases fit TRBD2. The germline gives CDR1 MGHDK, CDR2 SYGVNS. This CDR3 spans 14 amino acids. With V trimmed by 6 bases and J by 6 bases, 11 bases remained unmatched.

J is TRBJ1-3 and V is TRBV7-9; D is uncertain. The germline CDR1 and CDR2 sequences are SEHNR and FQNEAQ (reference sequence). Trimming took off 5 bases at V and 4 bases at J, with 12 bases between the two ends. CDR3 length: 14 residues. The CDR3 region has the DNA TGTGCCAGCAGCCCTTGGCCCCGCGGAAACACCATATATTTT. Its protein is CASSPWPRGNTIYF.

This clone was seen a handful of times. This rearrangement joins TRBV18 to TRBJ2-1, with 14 nucleotides matching TRBD2. Germline V gives CDR1 KGHSH, CDR2 LQKENI. The CDR3 runs to 15 residues. V was pared by 3 bases and J by 12 bases, with 7 bases of the junction left unmatched. CDR3 residues: CASSPSGTSGRSQFF. The CDR3 DNA reads as TGTGCCAGCTCACCCAGCGGGACTAGCGGGAGATCGCAGTTCTTC.

This clone was observed a few times. CDR3 residues: CAISESSLDLLYNEQFF. The DNA for the CDR3 is TGTGCCATCAGTGAGTCGAGCTTGGACTTGCTCTACAATGAGCAGTTCTTC. The chain uses TRBV10-3 and TRBJ2-1; weak D call: TRBD2 (5 bases). The V end was cut by 0 bases, the J end by 3 bases, with 15 bases between. The CDR3 totals 17 residues. Looked up from germline, CDR1 is ENHRY and CDR2 is SYGVKD.

This clone has more than one count but fewer than ten. This sequence joins TRBV6-1 and TRBJ2-1, with TRBD2 matching over 8 bases. Germline loops: CDR1 MNHNS, CDR2 SASEGT. V dropped 8 bases and J dropped 8; count of bases not matched to a gene: 14. This CDR3 contains 15 residues. CDR3: CASGGLGTRSHEQFF. The CDR3 DNA sequence: TGTGCCAGCGGGGGCCTGGGGACTAGATCCCATGAGCAGTTCTTC.

The J gene is TRBJ1-2, the V gene TRBV28; no reliable D call. CDR3 length equals 14 residues. Germline V gene data show CDR1 as MDHEN and CDR2 as SYDVKM. V lost 11 bases and J lost 4, with 20 bases in between. The CDR3 DNA reads as TGTGCCGCCGATCTGCGATCTCCCCCCTATGGCTACACCTTC. Translation gives CAADLRSPPYGYTF.

J is TRBJ2-5 and V is TRBV11-2, with 7 bases identical to TRBD2. With 4 bases clipped from V and 5 bases from J, the junction kept 7 bases outside the gene matches. The CDR3 is 14 amino acids. CDR1 is SGHAT and CDR2 is FQNNGV in the germline V gene. CDR3 DNA: TGTGCCAGCAGCTCGATGACTAGCTATGAGACCCAGTACTTC. As protein: CASSSMTSYETQYF.

The chain carries TRBV2 and TRBJ1-1; D uncertain. Per the germline V gene, CDR1 is SNHLY and CDR2 is FYNNEI. Trimming took off 6 bases at V and 3 bases at J, with 5 bases between the two ends. This CDR3 has 11 amino acids. CDR3 DNA: TGTGCCAGCAGGGACTACACTGAAGCTTTCTTT. This encodes CASRDYTEAFF.